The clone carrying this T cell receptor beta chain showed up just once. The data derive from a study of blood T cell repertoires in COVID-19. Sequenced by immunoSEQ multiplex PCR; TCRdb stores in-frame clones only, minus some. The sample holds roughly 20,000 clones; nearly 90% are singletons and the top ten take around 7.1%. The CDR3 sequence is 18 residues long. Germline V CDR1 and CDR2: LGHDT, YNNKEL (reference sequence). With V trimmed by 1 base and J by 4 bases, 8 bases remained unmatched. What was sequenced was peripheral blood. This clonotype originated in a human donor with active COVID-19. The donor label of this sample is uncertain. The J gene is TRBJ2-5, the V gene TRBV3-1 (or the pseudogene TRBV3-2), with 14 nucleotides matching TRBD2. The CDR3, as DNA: TGTGCCAGCAGCCAAGCCGCGGGACTAGCGGGAGTAGGAGAGACCCAGTACTTC. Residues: CASSQAAGLAGVGETQYF.